The 5 T cell receptor beta chains below come from one sample, sequenced in a study of T-cell reconstitution after alpha-beta-depleted transplantation in children. During its preparation, the TCRbeta library received unique molecular identifiers. A single record per CDR3 protein comes from TCRdb applying MiXCR to the PCR reads. The sample has 350,000 to 450,000 distinct CDR3 sequences; approximately 12% are singletons. The sequencing used PBMCs, collected from the stem cell graft. Receptors originate from a human donor who donated a stem cell graft to a child with Fanconi anemia.

This clonotype has more than one count but fewer than ten. The chain carries TRBV20-1 and TRBJ2-5, with D possibly matching TRBD2 (5 bases). Germline V gene sequence: CDR1 DFQATT, CDR2 SNEGSKA (reference sequence). The germline V and J ends were trimmed by 2 bases and 2 bases, with 18 bases remaining between them. The CDR3 runs 16 residues. CDR3 protein: CSARRPPARRQETQYF. The CDR3 DNA reads as TGCAGTGCTAGACGACCCCCGGCCCGGAGGCAAGAGACCCAGTACTTC.

This clonotype was counted ten times or more. The chain combines TRBV12-3 or TRBV12-4 with TRBJ2-2, with D hard to call. V lost 1 base and J 7 bases, leaving 4 bases between the germline ends. The CDR3 loop spans 12 amino acids. The CDR3, as DNA: TGTGCCAGCAGTTTAGGGCTCGGGGAGCTGTTTTTT. It yields the protein CASSLGLGELFF.

This clonotype was picked up a small number of times. The chain recombines TRBV4-2 with TRBJ2-3, with D tentatively TRBD2 (6 bases). The CDR3 consists of 16 residues. The germline CDR1 and CDR2 sequences are LGHNA and YNFKEQ. Trimming shortened V by 0 bases and J by 6 bases, and 16 bases separated the two germline ends. CDR3 sequence reads: CASSQDRAGTGDTQYF. DNA for the CDR3: TGTGCCAGCAGCCAAGATAGGGCCGGGACTGGGGATACGCAGTATTTT.

This chain uses TRBV5-4 with TRBJ2-1; 7 nucleotides agree with TRBD2. Germline CDR1 reads SGHNT; CDR2 reads YYREEE (reference sequence). The V gene end was trimmed by 3 bases and the J gene end by 3 bases; junction bases not matched to a gene: 9. The CDR3 has 16 amino acids. The CDR3 loop is CASSSERGANYNEQFF. CDR3 in DNA: TGTGCCAGCAGCTCCGAGCGGGGAGCAAACTACAATGAGCAGTTCTTC.

The V gene is TRBV7-3, the J gene TRBJ2-1, with 7 bases fitting TRBD1. The V and J ends lost 5 bases and 15 bases, in that order; junction bases with no gene match: 13. The CDR3 runs to 13 residues. Germline-derived CDR1 and CDR2 are SGHTA and FQGTGA. The DNA for the CDR3 is TGTGCCAGCAGCCCTAACCCGACAGGGAACGCGTTCTTC. Translating it yields CASSPNPTGNAFF.